This T cell receptor (beta chain) is from a study of beta chain features in type 1 diabetes (dated by TCRdb to between 2018 and 2020). Study-level background: Mean age, gender distribution, total cell number and subset yield were not different between patients and healthy donors. Regulatory and stem cell-like memory subsets were isolated from only 8 patients and 8 healthy donors, whereas naive and central memory subsets came from all 30 or so donors. A total of roughly 100 million sorted cells were examined across all samples, and the number of cells per subset was strongly correlated with RNA yield. In the study, recently diagnosed type 1 diabetes patients and matched healthy donors were compared on the TCRB repertoires of their sorted circulating CD4+ T cell subsets. Broader findings and caveats from the paper: Because cDNA rather than genomic DNA was sequenced, highly expressing activated cells could have been over-represented, although no difference in activation and CD3 levels was found between groups. PCR may preferentially amplify shorter templates, but because patient and control samples were amplified and corrected together, any resulting skew would affect both groups equally. Because small numbers of individuals were included in the HLA sub-analyses, any influence of HLA type on TCRB rearrangement was left unresolved. The naive, central memory and regulatory TCRB repertoires appeared to resemble one another more closely among patients than among healthy donors. Patients with type 1 diabetes made fewer insertions and deleted more nucleotides at VDJ recombination sites, implying thymic rearrangement abnormalities. Type 1 diabetes patients showed a moderate but significant shortening of TCRB CDR3 length in all four CD4+ subsets.

Trimming takes 5 bases from V and 8 bases from J, and the germline ends sit 18 bases apart. CDR1 and CDR2 are drawn from the germline V gene (reference sequence): MNHNY, SVGAGI. Inclusive of the bounding cysteine and phenylalanine, the CDR3 is 14 residues long. The retained sequence is limited to the CDR3, 42 bases, with the frame set at the first base. The entire amount of isolated RNA was reverse transcribed using the High Capacity cDNA Reverse Transcription Kit, so the sequenced TCRB transcripts were expressed ones. Deep immunoSEQ sequencing was applied to naive, central memory and regulatory T cell samples, giving an average of about 3.7 million total reads per sample. After sorted cells were lysed in RLT buffer, RNA was extracted with DNase-treated RNeasy Micro or Mini kits, with the choice depending on cell number. To prevent cross-contamination, every cell subset was processed on its own, while patient and healthy donor samples were processed together. TCRB sequences were amplified from cDNA with the immunoSEQ multiplex PCR, producing 87-bp fragments spanning the CDR3 region. The amplicons were sequenced using the Illumina HiSeq platform. The authors' analysis ran thus. Synthetic template baselines were used to correct PCR bias computationally, reads within Hamming distance 2 were collapsed together, and singletons that could not be merged were discarded. Reads were aligned against IMGT so that V, D and J genes, CDR3 length and insertions or deletions at six rearrangement sites could be assigned. Within each subset, clonotype counts were normalized to sorted cell number, and only after that were true diversity and Gini coefficients computed with the tcR R package. The overlap coefficient, calculated on TCRB nucleotide sequences, was used to quantify repertoire sharing. Entries here come from immuneACCESS through TCRdb and include only in-frame sequences with V and J called. Some clones fail to appear in such tables; in the studies checked, an unresolved V gene covers under half of the shortfall, and the cause of the remainder is unknown. V and J calls and clone size come straight from that table; D and trimming were deduced from the DNA. The sample table contains about 120,000 clones; only one count was recorded for roughly 17% of them. Around 2.5% of the sample belongs to the ten largest clones.

This clone was recorded a few times. Its antigen is still unknown. Nothing much larger sits one base from this clone, and base qualities are not available. From each donor, a single peripheral blood sample of around 120 mL on average was drawn into heparinised tubes. A BD FACSAria II and a panel including CD45RO, CCR7, CD25, CD127, CD95 and CD27 were used to sort naive, central memory, regulatory and stem cell-like memory CD4+ T cells. A purity above 98% was achieved for all sorted populations. PBMCs were isolated immediately by Lymphoprep density gradient centrifugation and stained directly without culture. So that batch effects would be minimized, each experiment stained and sorted samples in pairs, pairing one healthy donor with one patient.

The source of this sequence is a man between 25 and 39 years old with type 1 diabetes. Sequences were obtained from central memory CD4+ T cells from blood. This chain joins TRBV6-6 to TRBJ1-2; no D gene is confidently identified. The sequenced DNA is TGTGCCAGCAGTCCCTCCGAGGGAGGATCGGGCTACACCTTC. It translates to CASSPSEGGSGYTF.